The T cell receptor beta chain under discussion was sequenced for a study of technical replicates of blood from a few donors. Clones were read by immunoSEQ multiplex PCR, and TCRdb kept only the in-frame ones, dropping some. The repertoire has roughly 72,000 clones, just under 95% of them found once; the top ten carry about 0.4%. This CDR3 spans 16 amino acids. After removal of 4 bases from V and 2 bases from J, the junction contained 10 bases not matched to a gene. The germline V gene has CDR1 SGDLS and CDR2 YYNGEE. The TCR sequence derives from a human donor in good health. The rearrangement uses TRBV9 and TRBJ1-1; 8 bases line up with TRBD1. Sample: T cells isolated from PBMCs. The DNA for the CDR3 is TGTGCCAGCAGCCCCCAGGGACAGGTTTTAAACACTGAAGCTTTCTTT. Amino acid sequence: CASSPQGQVLNTEAFF.